This is a list of T cell receptor beta chains from one sample in a study of OX40 agonist ivuxolimab in advanced cancers. Libraries were prepared by immunoSEQ multiplex PCR; TCRdb keeps only in-frame clonotypes and omits some of them. The repertoire holds about 88,000 clones, approximately 85% seen once, with 0.2% to 0.25% in the top ten. The starting material was CD4+ or CD8+ T cells sorted from blood, obtained in a trial of the OX40 agonist ivuxolimab. The receptors come from an adult with an advanced solid tumor such as melanoma, head and neck, liver or kidney cancer. Both conserved end residues are part of each CDR3. A D gene is named only where the DNA matches it firmly. Rows give clone size only sometimes, using once, few, many, or a class for an expanded clone.

v_call	j_call	d_call	clone_size	cdr3_nt	cdr3_aa
TRBV11-3	TRBJ2-1	NA	NA	TGTGCCAGCAGCTTAGGGAATACCCTCAATGAGCAGTTCTTC	CASSLGNTLNEQFF
TRBV28	TRBJ1-2	TRBD1	NA	TGTGCCAGCAGTTTCCGGGACAGGGGAGGCTACACCTTC	CASSFRDRGGYTF
TRBV10-3	TRBJ1-3	NA	NA	TGTGCCATCAGTGCATTAGGCCGAAACACCATATATTTT	CAISALGRNTIYF
TRBV29-1	TRBJ2-6	NA	NA	TGCAGCGCGCAAACCCAGGCCAACGTCCTGACTTTC	CSAQTQANVLTF
TRBV28	TRBJ1-5	NA	NA	TGTGCCAGCAGTTTACTCTTCGGGGGGAGTCAGCCCCAGCATTTT	CASSLLFGGSQPQHF
TRBV4-1	TRBJ1-6	NA	NA	TGCGCCAGCAGCCAAGATTGGGATTTCAGTAATTCACCCCTCCACTTT	CASSQDWDFSNSPLHF
TRBV7-8	TRBJ2-1	NA	NA	TGTGCCAGCAGCTTCACTAGCTACTATGAGCAGTTCTTC	CASSFTSYYEQFF
TRBV6-5	TRBJ1-2	TRBD1	NA	TGTGCCAGCAGTAGGCAGGGGGCAGTTGGCTATGGCTACACCTTC	CASSRQGAVGYGYTF
TRBV5-1	TRBJ2-1	TRBD1	NA	TGCGCCAGCAGCCCTGGACAGGGAGCCTACAATGAGCAGTTCTTC	CASSPGQGAYNEQFF
TRBV5-1	TRBJ1-2	NA	NA	TGCGCCAGCAGCTTGGGCTCCCCTGGAGGGGCCTACAGCTATGGCTACACCTTC	CASSLGSPGGAYSYGYTF
TRBV5-1	TRBJ1-4	NA	NA	TGCGCCAGCAGCTTTCGGGGGTCCCCTGCAACTAATGAAAAACTGTTTTTT	CASSFRGSPATNEKLFF
TRBV30	TRBJ1-1	NA	once	TGTGCCTGGAGCTGGGTTCAGGTCACTGAAGCTTTCTTT	CAWSWVQVTEAFF
TRBV18	TRBJ1-1	NA	NA	TGTGCCAGCTCACCAGGACAGAACACTGAAGCTTTCTTT	CASSPGQNTEAFF
TRBV4-1	TRBJ2-6	NA	NA	TGCGCCAGCAGAATCGGGACCCAGGGTCGCCCCGGGGCCAACGTCCTGACTTTC	CASRIGTQGRPGANVLTF
TRBV9	TRBJ2-3	NA	NA	TGTGCCAGCAGCGTAGATCAAGATACGCAGTATTTT	CASSVDQDTQYF
TRBV7-2	TRBJ2-3	TRBD2	NA	TGTGCCAGCAGCTTAAGTAGCGGGAGGATGTTAAATACGCAGTATTTT	CASSLSSGRMLNTQYF
TRBV7-3	TRBJ2-5	TRBD2	NA	TGTGCCAGCAGCTCCCCGGGGGGGACCCAGTACTTC	CASSSPGGTQYF
TRBV28	TRBJ1-5	NA	NA	TGTGCCAGCAGTTTAGCTGGGGGCCCCAATCAGCCCCAGCATTTT	CASSLAGGPNQPQHF
TRBV7-2	TRBJ2-2	TRBD2	NA	TGTGCCAGCAGCTCACGGCGGGAGGGGGAGCTGTTTTTT	CASSSRREGELFF
TRBV7-9	TRBJ1-1	NA	NA	TGTGCCAGCAGCTCTTACAGGGTAATGAACACTGAAGCTTTCTTT	CASSSYRVMNTEAFF
TRBV5-1	TRBJ2-1	NA	once	TGCGCCAGCAGCTTGGGGGCAGGGGAAAACAATGAGCAGTTCTTC	CASSLGAGENNEQFF
TRBV27	TRBJ1-3	NA	NA	TGTGCCAGCAGACCGGACGGGACTTCTGGAAACACCATATATTTT	CASRPDGTSGNTIYF
TRBV19	TRBJ2-1	TRBD2	NA	TGTGCCAGTAGTATATATTGGTCTAGCGGGGGCCTCCGCTCCTACAATGAGCAGTTCTTC	CASSIYWSSGGLRSYNEQFF
TRBV10-3	TRBJ1-1	NA	NA	TGTGCCATCAGTGTCGCGGCCTTCTACACTGAAGCTTTCTTT	CAISVAAFYTEAFF
TRBV6-5	TRBJ2-7	TRBD1	NA	TGTGCCAGCTCCCCTCGGACAGGGTGGTACGAGCAGTACTTC	CASSPRTGWYEQYF
TRBV5-1	TRBJ2-3	TRBD2	NA	TGCGCCAGCAGCTTACTTAGCGGGGAAACAGATACGCAGTATTTT	CASSLLSGETDTQYF
TRBV7-2	TRBJ2-5	NA	NA	TGTGCCAGCAGCCCAGACTGGTCCCAAGAGACCCAGTACTTC	CASSPDWSQETQYF
TRBV7-2	TRBJ1-1	TRBD1	NA	TGTGCCAGCAGTTCACAGGGGGCTGGGTACACTGAAGCTTTCTTT	CASSSQGAGYTEAFF
TRBV6-5	TRBJ1-2	NA	NA	TGTGCCAGCAGTTACTGGGGGATTAGGGGGGAGGGCTACACCTTC	CASSYWGIRGEGYTF
TRBV4-1	TRBJ1-6	NA	NA	TGCGCCAGCAGCCAAGAGGGACGTCTAAATTCACCCCTCCACTTT	CASSQEGRLNSPLHF
TRBV25-1	TRBJ1-4	NA	NA	TGTGCCAGCAGTGATCCACCCGGGGGAGGGAATTTCGAAAAACTGTTTTTT	CASSDPPGGGNFEKLFF
TRBV28	TRBJ1-2	NA	NA	TGTGCCAGCATCGAAACGACAAGGAAGGCCTACACCTTC	CASIETTRKAYTF
TRBV7-2	TRBJ2-7	NA	NA	TGTGCCAGCAGCTTAGCTCTGGGCCCCTACGAGCAGTACTTC	CASSLALGPYEQYF
TRBV7-9	TRBJ2-6	NA	once	TGTGCCAGCAGCTTAGCAGTACAGGCGCCCTCTGGGGCCAACGTCCTGACTTTC	CASSLAVQAPSGANVLTF
TRBV30	TRBJ2-2	NA	NA	TGTGCCTGGAGTGGAGGGGGCACCGGGGAGCTGTTTTTT	CAWSGGGTGELFF
TRBV28	TRBJ2-7	TRBD2	NA	TGTGCCAGCAGTTTTAAAACTAGCGGCGGCCTCGGGCAGTACTTC	CASSFKTSGGLGQYF
TRBV18	TRBJ2-5	TRBD2	NA	TGTGCCAGCTCACCGACCCCCCTAGCGGGGGACCCAAGGACCCAGTACTTC	CASSPTPLAGDPRTQYF
TRBV6-6	TRBJ1-1	NA	NA	TGTGCCAGCAGCTTACTAGGGAACACTGAAGCTTTCTTT	CASSLLGNTEAFF
TRBV7-9	TRBJ2-1	TRBD2	NA	TGTGCCGATAGCGGGGGAAAGTACAATGAGCAGTTCTTC	CADSGGKYNEQFF
TRBV5-1	TRBJ2-7	NA	NA	TGCGCCAGCAGCTCGGGGCGGACCTTCTTCTACGAGCAGTACTTC	CASSSGRTFFYEQYF
TRBV4-2	TRBJ2-1	NA	NA	TGTGCCAGCAGCCAAGAGGCAGGCCTCTATGAGCAGTTCTTC	CASSQEAGLYEQFF
TRBV6-1	TRBJ2-7	TRBD1	once	TGTGCCAGCGTTCAGTGGACAGGGGCGCCCCACGAGCAGTACTTC	CASVQWTGAPHEQYF
TRBV5-4	TRBJ2-5	TRBD2	few	TGTGCCAGCAGCTTGGGGCTAGCGGGACAAGAGACCCAGTACTTC	CASSLGLAGQETQYF
TRBV19	TRBJ2-7	TRBD1	NA	TGTGCCAGTAGTTGGGGACAGGGTGTGTACGAGCAGTACTTC	CASSWGQGVYEQYF
TRBV20-1	TRBJ2-1	NA	once	TGCAGTGCATCAGATTTCTATGAGCAGTTCTTC	CSASDFYEQFF
TRBV7-2	TRBJ2-2	TRBD2	NA	TGTGCCAGCAGCTTAGAACTAGCGGGGACCGGGGAGCTGTTTTTT	CASSLELAGTGELFF
TRBV30	TRBJ1-4	TRBD1	NA	TGTGCCTTACCACCTACTCGACAGGGGCGGAAAGAAAAACTGTTTTTT	CALPPTRQGRKEKLFF
TRBV30	TRBJ1-3	NA	NA	TGTGCCTGGAGTGTACTGGCTGGAAACACCATATATTTT	CAWSVLAGNTIYF